One sample yielded the 14 T cell receptor beta chains listed below, sequenced in a study of T cells in women clearing cervical HPV infection. The assay was immunoSEQ multiplex PCR, and TCRdb's table has in-frame clones only and misses some. The sample holds tens of thousands of clones. Sequenced input: blood buffy coat. These receptors originate from a woman aged 18 to 69 with a cervical HPV16 infection that either progressed to CIN3+ or cleared (not recorded which).

Comments on this clone: The read ends 3 residues shy of where the CDR3 ends; the end is completed using the germline J gene. This sample also contains other DNA sequences that code for the same CDR3. V usage is TRBV12-3 or TRBV12-4 and J usage is TRBJ2-5; D perhaps matches TRBD1 (6 bases). The CDR3 is 13 amino acids. V lost 3 bases and J 4 bases, leaving 9 bases between the germline ends. The covered CDR3 bases are TGTGCCAGCAGTTTGACAGGACGAGAGACC. This codes for CASSLTGRET. The whole CDR3 region reads CASSLTGRETQYF.

On this clone itself: The read stops 3 residues short of the end of the CDR3; the missing end is completed from the germline J gene. V gene TRBV6-2 or TRBV6-3 combines with J gene TRBJ2-1, with TRBD2 matching over 10 bases. Germline values: CDR1 MNHEY, CDR2 SVGEGT. CDR3 length: 15 residues. V gave up 2 bases and J gave up 8 bases; unmatched junction bases: 6. The chain's CDR3 is CASSYGVAGGYEQFF. The sequenced CDR3 bases are TGTGCCAGCAGTTACGGAGTAGCGGGGGGTTATGAG.

About this clone itself: The CDR3 goes on 3 residues after the read ends, and that part is filled in from the germline J gene. The chain uses TRBV29-1 and TRBJ1-2, with 11 positions matching TRBD1. The CDR3 sequence is 13 residues long. The V gene end was trimmed by 6 bases and the J gene end by 5 bases; junction bases not matched to a gene: 5. The germline V gene encodes CDR1 SQVTM and CDR2 ANQGSEA. CDR3: CSVRTGGNYGYTF. The covered CDR3 bases are TGCAGCGTGCGGACAGGGGGCAATTATGGC. The full variable domain, in which reference TRBV29-1 and TRBJ1-2 provide the parts outside the CDR3, is SAVISQKPSRDICQRGTSLTIQCQVDSQVTMMFWYRQQPGQSLTLIATANQGSEATYESGFVIDKFPISRPNLTFSTLTVSNMSPEDSSIYLCSVRTGGNYGYTFGSGTRLTVV.

With respect to this clone: The read halts 3 residues ahead of the CDR3 end, with the missing end drawn from the germline J gene. The rearrangement uses TRBV2 and TRBJ1-1, with D possibly matching TRBD1 (5 bases). CDR1 SNHLY and CDR2 FYNNEI come from the germline V gene. V was pared by 2 bases and J by 1 base, with 11 bases between. There are 15 residues in the CDR3. CDR3 bases read: TGTGCCAGCAGTGAACAGGCAGGGCGGAACACTGAA. Protein product: CASSEQAGRNTE. The entire CDR3 sequence reads CASSEQAGRNTEAFF.

To note about this clone: The sequence runs out 3 residues before the end of the CDR3; the remainder is reconstructed from the germline J gene. V gene TRBV20-1 combines with J gene TRBJ2-1; the match to TRBD2 covers 7 bases. Germline V CDR1 and CDR2: DFQATT, SNEGSKA (reference sequence). V shed 5 bases and J 3 bases; nucleotides not matched to a gene: 13. This CDR3 region has 16 residues. The part of the CDR3 DNA that was read is TGCAGTGCTGGGGAGGCCCCGGGACTACACTACAATGAG. Encoded protein: CSAGEAPGLHYNE. The full CDR3 protein reads CSAGEAPGLHYNEQFF.

As concerns this clone: The CDR3 end falls 3 residues outside the read, so it is completed with the germline J gene. The V and J genes are TRBV5-6 and TRBJ2-7; TRBD1 is a possible D gene (5 bases). Per the germline V gene, CDR1 is SGHDT and CDR2 is YYEEEE. Deletions cut 3 bases from V and 3 bases from J, with 10 bases between. The CDR3 extends over 13 amino acids. The CDR3 bases that were read are TGTGCCAGCAGCTCGGACATCATCTACGAG. Its protein is CASSSDIIYE. The full CDR3 sequence reads CASSSDIIYEQYF.

On this clone itself: Sequencing ends 3 residues short of the CDR3 end; the germline J gene provides the rest. The chain joins TRBV20-1 to TRBJ2-3; no reliable D call. This CDR3 region has 14 residues. V was trimmed by 6 bases and J by 0 bases, leaving 13 bases between them. The germline V gene encodes CDR1 DFQATT and CDR2 SNEGSKA (reference sequence). The CDR3 bases that were read are TGCAGTGCCCCCCGAGCGCAGAGCACAGATACG. Translated, it gives CSAPRAQSTDT. The CDR3 in its entirety is CSAPRAQSTDTQYF.

CDR3 sequence reads: CASSATGGMRQETQYF. The CDR3 bases that were read are TGTGCCAGCAGTGCCACAGGGGGCATGAGGCAAGAGACC. The chain carries TRBV6-1 and TRBJ2-5, with 9 bases identical to TRBD1. The CDR3 end lies 3 residues beyond the end of the read and is filled in from the germline J gene. CDR3 length: 16 residues. J was trimmed by 2 bases and V by 4 bases; bases with no gene match: 8. From germline, CDR1 is MNHNS and CDR2 SASEGT.

A remark on this clone: From the germline J gene comes the end of the CDR3, since the read stops 3 residues before it. The chain recombines TRBV20-1 with TRBJ2-5; 9 bases match TRBD2. V lost 4 bases and J lost 5; bases outside the gene matches: 20. Germline lookup yields CDR1 DFQATT and CDR2 SNEGSKA (reference sequence). The CDR3 loop spans 18 amino acids. The covered CDR3 bases are TGCAGTGCTATCAACATTAAGGCTAGCGGGGATTCCGCGGAGACC. Translating it yields CSAINIKASGDSAET. The CDR3 as a whole reads CSAINIKASGDSAETQYF.

In regard to this clone: Sequencing ends 3 residues short of the CDR3 end; the germline J gene provides the rest. The chain employs TRBV20-1 and TRBJ2-2; 7 bases line up with TRBD2. With 8 bases clipped from V and 7 bases from J, the junction kept 10 bases outside the gene matches. CDR1 and CDR2 from the germline V gene are DFQATT and SNEGSKA (reference sequence). This CDR3 has 13 amino acids. Here the CDR3 reads CSWDYCVHGELFF. Incomplete CDR3 DNA: TGCAGTTGGGACTATTGTGTCCACGGGGAG.

With regard to this clone: The read terminates 3 residues before the CDR3 end, so the remaining end is supplied by the germline J gene. The genes are TRBV6-4 and TRBJ2-1; 7 bases fit TRBD1. Losses at the gene ends were 8 bases for V and 8 bases for J; bases not matched to a gene: 15. The CDR3 covers 15 residues. CDR1 and CDR2 from the germline V gene are MRHNA and SNTAGT. The part of the CDR3 DNA that was read is TGTGCCAGCGCGACAGGGTCCAGGGAGAACGATGAG. It translates to CASATGSRENDE. The whole CDR3 sequence is CASATGSRENDEQFF.

With respect to this clone: With the read ending 3 residues before the CDR3 end, the germline J gene is used to fill in that end. The chain links TRBV13 to TRBJ2-2; 9 bases align to TRBD2. Trimming took 5 bases from V and 6 from J; bases not matched to a gene: 10. Germline lookup yields CDR1 PRHDT and CDR2 FYEKMQ (reference sequence). The CDR3 contains 16 residues. The CDR3 sequence: CASSPEAGGVSGELFF. CDR3 bases read: TGTGCCAGCAGCCCGGAAGCGGGGGGCGTGTCCGGGGAG.

Turning to this clone: Read sequence stops 3 residues before the CDR3 end, and the germline J gene provides the missing end. The rearrangement uses TRBV5-6 and TRBJ1-5; TRBD1 matches at 7 bases. The CDR3 extends over 14 amino acids. Germline loops: CDR1 SGHDT, CDR2 YYEEEE. The V and J ends lost 2 bases and 4 bases, in that order; junction bases with no gene match: 3. CDR3 loop: CASSLQGSNQPQHF. The sequenced CDR3 bases are TGTGCCAGCAGCTTACAGGGGTCGAATCAGCCC.

A word on this clone: The observed sequence ends 3 residues before the CDR3 terminus, with the missing tail filled in from the germline J gene. The chain links TRBV3-1 (or the pseudogene TRBV3-2) to TRBJ1-2, with TRBD1 as a possible D gene (6 bases). This CDR3 comprises 15 residues. Germline V lookup: CDR1 LGHDT, CDR2 YNNKEL (reference sequence). V was trimmed by 1 base and J by 3 bases, leaving 12 bases between them. The CDR3 reads CASSQGRGRDYGYTF. The sequenced CDR3 bases are TGTGCCAGCAGCCAAGGGCGGGGGCGCGACTATGGC.